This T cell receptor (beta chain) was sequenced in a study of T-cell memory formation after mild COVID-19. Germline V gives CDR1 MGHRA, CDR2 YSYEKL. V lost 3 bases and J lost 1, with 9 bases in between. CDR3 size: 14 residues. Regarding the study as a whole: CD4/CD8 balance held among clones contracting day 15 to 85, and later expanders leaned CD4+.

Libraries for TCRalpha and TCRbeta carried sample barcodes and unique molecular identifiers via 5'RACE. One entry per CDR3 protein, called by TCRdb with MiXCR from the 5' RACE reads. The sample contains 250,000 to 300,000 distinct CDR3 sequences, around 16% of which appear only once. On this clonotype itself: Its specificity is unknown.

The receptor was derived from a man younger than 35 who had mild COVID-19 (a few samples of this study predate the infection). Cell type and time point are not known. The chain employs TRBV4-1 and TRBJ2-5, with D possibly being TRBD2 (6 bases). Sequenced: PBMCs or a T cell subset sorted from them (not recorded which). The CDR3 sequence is CASSQGEAQETQYF. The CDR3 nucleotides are TGCGCCAGCAGCCAGGGGGAGGCCCAAGAGACCCAGTACTTC.